These T cell receptor beta chains were read from a single sample in a study of blood T cell repertoires in COVID-19. Profiled with immunoSEQ multiplex PCR; TCRdb holds only in-frame clones, not every one. This table holds roughly 250,000 clones, approximately 83% found once. The source material was peripheral blood. The receptors were sampled from a man in his forties or fifties with active or convalescent COVID-19. Both conserved end residues are part of each CDR3. D genes are given only for firm matches. The size field is filled for only some rows; it gives once, few, many or a size class.

V gene	J gene	D gene	clone size	CDR3 DNA	CDR3 protein
TRBV2	TRBJ1-6	TRBD1	NA	TGTGCCAGCAAGCCCACAGGGGTATACAATTCACCCCTCCACTTT	CASKPTGVYNSPLHF
TRBV29-1	TRBJ2-1	NA	NA	TGCAGCGTTCTGACAGAATTCTACAATGAGCAGTTCTTC	CSVLTEFYNEQFF
TRBV6-5	TRBJ2-1	NA	NA	TGTGCCAGCAGTTACTCGAAAGGTACGGGGGAGTTCTTC	CASSYSKGTGEFF
TRBV19	TRBJ1-2	NA	NA	TGTGCCAGTAGACTCCTACAGGGTGGAGGTGGCTACACCTTC	CASRLLQGGGGYTF
TRBV6-1	TRBJ2-7	NA	NA	TGTGCCAGCAGTGAGGTTTGGGCGAGCGAGCAGTACTTC	CASSEVWASEQYF
TRBV19	TRBJ2-7	NA	NA	TGTGCCAGTAGTATGATTGGAGGGCCCGGGGGCGAGCAGTACTTC	CASSMIGGPGGEQYF
TRBV5-1	TRBJ2-2	TRBD2	NA	TGCGCCAGCAGCCTCCTCCCGGCCAGCGGGGGGGCCACCGGGGAGCTGTTTTTT	CASSLLPASGGATGELFF
TRBV9	TRBJ1-1	TRBD1	once	TGTGCCAGCAGCGTGGGGACAGGGATGAACACTGAAGCTTTCTTT	CASSVGTGMNTEAFF
TRBV5-1	TRBJ2-4	TRBD2	NA	TGCGCCAGCAGCATGGGACTAGCGGGGGTCGTAGCCAAAAACATTCAGTACTTC	CASSMGLAGVVAKNIQYF
TRBV7-2	TRBJ1-2	NA	few	TGTGCCAGCAGCTTAACTGGACAGTCCTATGGCTACACCTTC	CASSLTGQSYGYTF
TRBV2	TRBJ1-6	TRBD1	NA	TGTGCCAGCGCCGGACAGGGAGAAAATTCACCCCTCCACTTT	CASAGQGENSPLHF
TRBV28	TRBJ1-2	TRBD1	NA	TGTGCCAGCAGCCCTCCCGACAGGGACTATGGCTACACCTTC	CASSPPDRDYGYTF
TRBV20-1	TRBJ2-5	NA	NA	TGCAGTGCTAGTATGGCCAGAACGCAAGAGACCCAGTACTTC	CSASMARTQETQYF
TRBV7-2	TRBJ2-5	TRBD2	NA	TGTGCCAGCAGCACTAGCGGGGGGGCCTGGGAGACCCAGTACTTC	CASSTSGGAWETQYF
TRBV19	TRBJ1-1	TRBD1	NA	TGTGCCAGTAGACTGGGACAGGGGAACACTGAAGCTTTCTTT	CASRLGQGNTEAFF
TRBV21-1	TRBJ1-1	NA	NA	TGTGCCAGCGCGACAGCTCTGACCACTGAAGCTTTCTTT	CASATALTTEAFF
TRBV12-3/TRBV12-4	TRBJ2-3	NA	NA	TGTGCCAGCAGTCCCAGGGATACGCAGTATTTT	CASSPRDTQYF
TRBV7-5	TRBJ1-4	NA	NA	TGTGTCAGAAGTCACCGTACTAAAAATGAAAAACTGTTTTTT	CVRSHRTKNEKLFF
TRBV2	TRBJ2-3	NA	NA	TGTGCCAGCAGTGAACGGGAACATACGCAGTATTTT	CASSEREHTQYF
TRBV11-1	TRBJ2-2	TRBD1	NA	TGTGCCAGCAGCCCCCCGAGACCAGGGGGAACCGGGGAGCTGTTTTTT	CASSPPRPGGTGELFF
TRBV7-6	TRBJ1-5	NA	NA	TGTGCCAGCAGCTCGGGACACCTTAGCAATCAGCCCCAGCATTTT	CASSSGHLSNQPQHF
TRBV19	TRBJ1-5	NA	few	TGTGCCAGTAGTAGCGGACAGATTTCAAAGCCCCAGCATTTT	CASSSGQISKPQHF
TRBV19	TRBJ1-1	TRBD1	NA	TGTGCCAGTAGAGACAGGGCGATCACTGAAGCTTTCTTT	CASRDRAITEAFF
TRBV24-1	TRBJ2-1	TRBD1	NA	TGTGCCACCAGTGATTCGACAGGGAGCTCCTACAATGAGCAGTTCTTC	CATSDSTGSSYNEQFF
TRBV15	TRBJ2-5	NA	NA	TGTGCCACCAGCAGAGATTATCTTCGGGAAGGGCAAGAGACCCAGTACTTC	CATSRDYLREGQETQYF
TRBV6-1	TRBJ2-3	TRBD2	once	TGTGCCAGCAGTGAAACGGCTAGCGGGGGCTTTAGCACAGATACGCAGTATTTT	CASSETASGGFSTDTQYF
TRBV11-2	TRBJ1-2	NA	NA	TGTGCCAGCAGCTTAGATAGAAATAACTATGGCTACACCTTC	CASSLDRNNYGYTF
TRBV2	TRBJ2-1	NA	once	TGTGCCAGCAGTGAACACTCTAGGAGTCTATACAATGAGCAGTTCTTC	CASSEHSRSLYNEQFF
TRBV7-2	TRBJ2-1	TRBD1	NA	TGTGCCAGCAGCTCCTCGGGACAGGGATTCACTGAGCAGTTCTTC	CASSSSGQGFTEQFF
TRBV2	TRBJ1-1	NA	few	TGTGCCAGCAGTGACGAAAGCGGCACTGAAGCTTTCTTT	CASSDESGTEAFF
TRBV5-1	TRBJ2-3	TRBD1	NA	TGCGCCAGCAGTTCCCGACAGGGGGGAGATACGCAGTATTTT	CASSSRQGGDTQYF
TRBV5-5	TRBJ1-5	NA	NA	TGTGCCAGCAGCTTGGCCTCAGGGCTCCAGCCCCAGCATTTT	CASSLASGLQPQHF
TRBV27	TRBJ1-4	NA	NA	TGTGCCAGCACCTCGGGGGGGATGAATGAAAAACTGTTTTTT	CASTSGGMNEKLFF
TRBV30	TRBJ1-3	NA	NA	TGTGCCTGGAGTGTAGAGAACTCTGGAAACACCATATATTTT	CAWSVENSGNTIYF
TRBV7-8	TRBJ1-3	NA	NA	TGTGCCAGCAGCTCCCAGGGCTCAGCAGGAAACACCATATATTTT	CASSSQGSAGNTIYF
TRBV3-1/TRBV3-2	TRBJ2-2	TRBD1	once	TGTGCCAGCAGCCCCTCCGAGACAGGGAAGCAGCAGCTGTTTTTT	CASSPSETGKQQLFF
TRBV13	TRBJ1-1	NA	NA	TGTGCCAGCAGCTCTGAGCCAAACACTGAAGCTTTCTTT	CASSSEPNTEAFF
TRBV30	TRBJ2-7	NA	NA	TGTGCCTGGAGTGTTTCGGGGAGCGAGCAGTACTTC	CAWSVSGSEQYF
TRBV28	TRBJ1-4	NA	NA	TGTGCCAGCAGTCCTTTCGGGGAGGGAAGTGAAAAACTGTTTTTT	CASSPFGEGSEKLFF
TRBV3-1/TRBV3-2	TRBJ1-3	NA	NA	TGTGCCAGCAGCCAAAACGTCGGGGGGTCTGGAAACACCATATATTTT	CASSQNVGGSGNTIYF